These 16 T cell receptor beta chains were all obtained from the same sample, sequenced in a study of blood T cell repertoires in COVID-19. TCRdb's copy holds only in-frame clones and misses some; the assay was immunoSEQ multiplex PCR. The sample lists 150,000 to 200,000 clones, about 85% occurring once. Input material: peripheral blood. These receptors originate from a woman of 80 years or more in a cohort sampled during active or convalescent COVID-19.

The rearrangement uses TRBV3-1 (or the pseudogene TRBV3-2) and TRBJ2-2, with 10 bases identical to TRBD2. The V and J ends lost 3 bases and 5 bases, in that order; junction bases with no gene match: 12. This CDR3 region has 18 residues. The germline CDR1 and CDR2 sequences are LGHDT and YNNKEL (reference sequence). In DNA, the CDR3 is TGTGCCAGCAGCCAGAGACTGGCTAGCGGGGGAAGAACCGGGGAGCTGTTTTTT. Translated: CASSQRLASGGRTGELFF.

V and J are TRBV2 and TRBJ2-3; D not resolved. This CDR3 is built from 15 residues. V was shortened by 4 bases and J by 5 bases, with 16 bases between the two germline ends. Germline V gene sequence: CDR1 SNHLY, CDR2 FYNNEI. CDR3 coding DNA: TGTGCCAGCAGTGTCGGCGACTCTCTAAGAGATACGCAGTATTTT. Amino acids: CASSVGDSLRDTQYF. Filled out from reference TRBV2 and TRBJ2-3, the complete variable domain reads EPEVTQTPSHQVTQMGQEVILRCVPISNHLYFYWYRQILGQKVEFLVSFYNNEISEKSEIFDDQFSVERPDGSNFTLKIRSTKLEDSAMYFCASSVGDSLRDTQYFGPGTRLTVL.

The V call is TRBV30, the J call TRBJ2-1, with 7 positions matching TRBD2. Germline V gene sequence: CDR1 GTSNPN, CDR2 SVGIG (reference sequence). There are 14 residues in the CDR3. V lost 8 bases and J lost 6; bases outside the gene matches: 13. CDR3 in amino acids: CAATGRILINEQFF. CDR3 DNA sequence: TGTGCCGCCACCGGGAGGATACTGATCAATGAGCAGTTCTTC.

The chain uses TRBV5-6 and TRBJ1-5; D not certain. CDR3 length: 15 amino acids. Per the germline V gene, CDR1 is SGHDT and CDR2 is YYEEEE. Between the trimmed V and J ends, which lost 1 base and 0 bases, there was a span of 8 bases. The CDR3 coding sequence is TGTGCCAGCAGCTTGCTCGGGGTTAGCAATCAGCCCCAGCATTTT. Encoded protein: CASSLLGVSNQPQHF. Combining the CDR3 with reference TRBV5-6 and TRBJ1-5 gives the whole variable domain DAGVTQSPTHLIKTRGQQVTLRCSPKSGHDTVSWYQQALGQGPQFIFQYYEEEERQRGNFPDRFSGHQFPNYSSELNVNALLLGDSALYLCASSLLGVSNQPQHFGDGTRLSIL.

The V gene is TRBV9, the J gene TRBJ2-2; 13 bases agree with TRBD2. The J segment lost 7 bases and the V segment lost 4 bases, leaving 10 bases of the junction unmatched. Germline lookup yields CDR1 SGDLS and CDR2 YYNGEE. There are 17 residues in the CDR3. The DNA for the CDR3 is TGTGCCAGCAGCCCGAGACTAGCGGGAGGTGGTAGCGGGGAGCTGTTTTTT. This encodes CASSPRLAGGGSGELFF.

V and J are TRBV27 and TRBJ2-1, with 8 bases matching TRBD2. CDR1 is MNHEY, CDR2 SMNVEV, per germline (reference sequence). CDR3 length: 13 amino acids. The V and J ends lost 7 bases and 9 bases, in that order; junction bases with no gene match: 8. CDR3 sequence: CASTPGLGSEQFF. The CDR3 coding sequence is TGTGCCAGCACCCCGGGACTAGGAAGTGAGCAGTTCTTC.

This sequence joins TRBV5-4 and TRBJ2-5; 12 nucleotides agree with TRBD2. The J segment lost 3 bases and the V segment lost 3 bases, leaving 9 bases of the junction unmatched. Germline CDR1 is SGHNT and CDR2 is YYREEE (reference sequence). The CDR3 contains 17 residues. The CDR3 spells CASSSARTSGKEETQYF. The CDR3 DNA reads TGTGCCAGCAGCTCAGCGCGGACTAGCGGGAAGGAAGAGACCCAGTACTTC.

This rearrangement joins TRBV5-1 to TRBJ2-5; 7 bases are a match to TRBD1. Germline CDR1 SGHRS, CDR2 YFSETQ. The CDR3 consists of 14 residues. After removal of 5 bases from V and 3 bases from J, the junction contained 7 bases not matched to a gene. The CDR3 here is CASSFGTAKETQYF. CDR3 coding DNA: TGCGCCAGCAGTTTCGGGACAGCTAAAGAGACCCAGTACTTC.

This clone showed up just a few times. The rearrangement uses TRBV10-2 and TRBJ1-1; D is possibly TRBD1 (6 bases). Trimming cost V 7 bases and J 2 bases, with 26 bases left between them. Germline loops: CDR1 WSHSY, CDR2 SAAADI. The CDR3 spans 18 residues. The CDR3 coding sequence is TGCGCCAGCACCTCCGATCGGCTACAGGGACCACTAAACACTGAAGCTTTCTTT. Translating gives CASTSDRLQGPLNTEAFF.

V is TRBV27 and J is TRBJ2-2; D gene uncertain. Trimming took 2 bases from V and 1 from J, leaving 11 bases between them. The CDR3 covers 16 residues. The germline CDR1 and CDR2 sequences are MNHEY and SMNVEV (reference sequence). The CDR3 sequence is CASSLRQALNTGELFF. The CDR3 nucleotides are TGTGCCAGCAGTTTACGGCAGGCTTTGAACACCGGGGAGCTGTTTTTT.

In its sample, this clone was seen a few times. The CDR3 reads CASTSPTANYGYTF. The CDR3 region has the DNA TGTGCCAGCACCTCTCCGACAGCCAACTATGGCTACACCTTC. This chain connects TRBV6-5 to TRBJ1-2; tentative D call: TRBD1 (5 bases). The CDR3 runs to 14 residues. Germline CDR1 reads MNHEY; CDR2 reads SVGAGI. V lost 7 bases and J lost 2, with 14 bases in between.

The gene calls are TRBV27 and TRBJ2-1, with 8 bases matching TRBD1. The germline CDR1 and CDR2 sequences are MNHEY and SMNVEV (reference sequence). Unmatched junction bases numbered 5, after V lost 6 bases and J lost 4 bases. This CDR3 comprises 14 residues. The CDR3 region is CASSQGAGYNEQFF. CDR3 DNA sequence: TGTGCCAGCAGCCAGGGGGCAGGTTACAATGAGCAGTTCTTC.

The V call is TRBV2, the J call TRBJ1-4; the match to TRBD1 covers 7 bases. CDR1 and CDR2 (germline): SNHLY, FYNNEI. The CDR3 totals 16 residues. V shed 2 bases and J 4 bases; nucleotides not matched to a gene: 7. The CDR3 protein is CASSESWTGLNEKLFF. Here the CDR3 DNA reads TGTGCCAGCAGTGAATCTTGGACAGGCCTTAATGAAAAACTGTTTTTT.

CDR3 residues: CASISYTGTNEQYF. In DNA form, the CDR3 reads TGTGCCAGCATATCATATACAGGGACCAACGAGCAGTACTTC. This chain uses TRBV5-6 with TRBJ2-7, with D maybe TRBD1 (6 bases). Germline lookup yields CDR1 SGHDT and CDR2 YYEEEE. The CDR3 sequence is 14 residues long. V was trimmed by 6 bases and J by 5 bases, leaving 18 bases between them. Looking up the rest from reference TRBV5-6 and TRBJ2-7 gives the full variable domain: DAGVTQSPTHLIKTRGQQVTLRCSPKSGHDTVSWYQQALGQGPQFIFQYYEEEERQRGNFPDRFSGHQFPNYSSELNVNALLLGDSALYLCASISYTGTNEQYFGPGTRLTVT.

The chain uses TRBV7-9 and TRBJ1-4; D unresolved. This CDR3 has 14 residues. The germline V gene encodes CDR1 SEHNR and CDR2 FQNEAQ (reference sequence). V was pared by 5 bases and J by 0 bases, with 7 bases between. The CDR3 DNA sequence: TGTGCCAGCAGCCGCAGCGCAACTAATGAAAAACTGTTTTTT. Its translation: CASSRSATNEKLFF.

V is TRBV6-5 and J is TRBJ2-1; D is ambiguous. From germline, CDR1 is MNHEY and CDR2 SVGAGI. This CDR3 is built from 13 residues. The ends were cut back, 5 bases at V and 4 bases at J, with 9 bases in the middle. CDR3 DNA sequence: TGTGCCAGCAGTACCGCTATATACAATGAGCAGTTCTTC. It specifies CASSTAIYNEQFF.